This T cell receptor beta chain was recorded in a study of glioma-infiltrating T cells after dendritic cell vaccination. The CDR3 contains 18 residues. V was cut by 4 bases and J by 0 bases, with 21 bases left in between. Per the germline V gene, CDR1 is LNHDA and CDR2 is SQIVND (reference sequence). Time point of the sample: after dendritic cell vaccination, including at tumor progression/relapse. Only in-frame clones appear in the TCRdb table, and some are missing; sequencing was by immunoSEQ multiplex PCR. In the table there are roughly 60,000 clones, approximately 86% of which are singletons. The clonotype comes from a human donor with glioblastoma. This specimen was blood, taken after dendritic cell vaccination. The chain is built from TRBV19 and TRBJ1-1; a possible D gene is TRBD1 (5 bases). The CDR3 sequence is CASSTFTNRRTMNTEAFF. In DNA form, the CDR3 reads TGTGCCAGTAGTACGTTTACTAACAGAAGGACAATGAACACTGAAGCTTTCTTT.